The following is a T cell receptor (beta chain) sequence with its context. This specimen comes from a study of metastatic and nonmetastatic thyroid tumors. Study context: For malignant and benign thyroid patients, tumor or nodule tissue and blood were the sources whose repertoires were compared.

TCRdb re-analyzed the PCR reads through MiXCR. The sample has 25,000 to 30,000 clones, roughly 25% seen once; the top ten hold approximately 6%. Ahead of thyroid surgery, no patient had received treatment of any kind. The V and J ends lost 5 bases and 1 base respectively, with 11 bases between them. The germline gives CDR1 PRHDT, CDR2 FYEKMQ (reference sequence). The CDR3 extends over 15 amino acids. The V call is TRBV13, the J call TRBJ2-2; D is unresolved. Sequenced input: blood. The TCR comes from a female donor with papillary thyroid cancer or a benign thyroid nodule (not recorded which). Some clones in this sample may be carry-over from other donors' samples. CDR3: CASSTTNGNTGELFF. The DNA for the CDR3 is TGTGCCAGCAGCACAACGAACGGGAACACCGGGGAGCTGTTTTTT. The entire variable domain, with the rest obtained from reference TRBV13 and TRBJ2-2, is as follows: AAGVIQSPRHLIKEKRETATLKCYPIPRHDTVYWYQQGPGQDPQFLISFYEKMQSDKGSIPDRFSAQQFSDYHSELNMSSLELGDSALYFCASSTTNGNTGELFFGEGSRLTVL.